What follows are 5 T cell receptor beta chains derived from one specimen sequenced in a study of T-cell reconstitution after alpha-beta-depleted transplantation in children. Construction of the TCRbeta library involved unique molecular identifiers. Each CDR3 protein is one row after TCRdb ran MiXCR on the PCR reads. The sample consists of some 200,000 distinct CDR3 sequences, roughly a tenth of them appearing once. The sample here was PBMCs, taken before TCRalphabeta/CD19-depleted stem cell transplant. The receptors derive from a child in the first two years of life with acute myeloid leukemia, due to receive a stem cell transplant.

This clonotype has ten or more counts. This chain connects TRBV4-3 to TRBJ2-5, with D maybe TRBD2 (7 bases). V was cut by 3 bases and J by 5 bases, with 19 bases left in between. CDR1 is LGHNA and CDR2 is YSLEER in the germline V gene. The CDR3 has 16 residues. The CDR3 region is CASSQNEGGRRETQYF. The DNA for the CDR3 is TGCGCCAGCAGCCAGAACGAGGGGGGGCGCAGGGAGACCCAGTACTTC.

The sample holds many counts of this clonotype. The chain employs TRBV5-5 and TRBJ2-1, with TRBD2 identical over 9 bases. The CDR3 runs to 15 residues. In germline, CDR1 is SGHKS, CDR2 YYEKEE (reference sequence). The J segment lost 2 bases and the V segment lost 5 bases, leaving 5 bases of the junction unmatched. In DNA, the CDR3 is TGTGCCAGCAGTTTAGCGGGAGCCACCTACAATGAGCAGTTCTTC. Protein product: CASSLAGATYNEQFF.

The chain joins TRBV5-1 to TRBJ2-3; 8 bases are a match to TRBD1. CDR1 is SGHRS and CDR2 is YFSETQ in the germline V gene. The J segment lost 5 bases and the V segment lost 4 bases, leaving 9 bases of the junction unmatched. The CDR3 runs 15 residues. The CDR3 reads CASSVPGQDGDTQYF. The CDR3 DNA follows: TGCGCCAGCAGCGTACCGGGACAGGACGGAGATACGCAGTATTTT.

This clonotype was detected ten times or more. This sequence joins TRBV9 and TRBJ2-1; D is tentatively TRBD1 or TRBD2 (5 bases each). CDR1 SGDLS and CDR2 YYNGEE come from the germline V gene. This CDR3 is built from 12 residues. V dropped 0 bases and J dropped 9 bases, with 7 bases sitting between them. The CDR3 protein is CASSVGGSEQFF. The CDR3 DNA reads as TGTGCCAGCAGCGTAGGGGGGAGTGAGCAGTTCTTC.

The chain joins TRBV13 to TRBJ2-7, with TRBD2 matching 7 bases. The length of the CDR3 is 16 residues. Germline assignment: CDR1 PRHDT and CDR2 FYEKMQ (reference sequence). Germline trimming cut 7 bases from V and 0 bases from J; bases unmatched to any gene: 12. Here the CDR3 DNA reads TGTGCCAGCAACCCTACACTGGGAGGGATCTCCTACGAGCAGTACTTC. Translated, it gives CASNPTLGGISYEQYF.